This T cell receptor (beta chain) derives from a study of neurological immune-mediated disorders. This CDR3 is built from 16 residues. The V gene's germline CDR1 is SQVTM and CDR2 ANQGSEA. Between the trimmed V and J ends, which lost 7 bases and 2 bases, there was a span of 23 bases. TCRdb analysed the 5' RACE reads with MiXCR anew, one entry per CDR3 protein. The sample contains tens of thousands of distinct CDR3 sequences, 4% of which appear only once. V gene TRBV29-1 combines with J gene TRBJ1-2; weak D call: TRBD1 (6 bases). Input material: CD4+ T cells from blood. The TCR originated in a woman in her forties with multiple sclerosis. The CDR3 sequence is CSATLSRQGTNYGYTF. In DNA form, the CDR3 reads TGCAGCGCTACCTTGAGTAGGCAGGGGACGAACTATGGCTACACCTTC. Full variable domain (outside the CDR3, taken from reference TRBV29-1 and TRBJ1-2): SAVISQKPSRDICQRGTSLTIQCQVDSQVTMMFWYRQQPGQSLTLIATANQGSEATYESGFVIDKFPISRPNLTFSTLTVSNMSPEDSSIYLCSATLSRQGTNYGYTFGSGTRLTVV.